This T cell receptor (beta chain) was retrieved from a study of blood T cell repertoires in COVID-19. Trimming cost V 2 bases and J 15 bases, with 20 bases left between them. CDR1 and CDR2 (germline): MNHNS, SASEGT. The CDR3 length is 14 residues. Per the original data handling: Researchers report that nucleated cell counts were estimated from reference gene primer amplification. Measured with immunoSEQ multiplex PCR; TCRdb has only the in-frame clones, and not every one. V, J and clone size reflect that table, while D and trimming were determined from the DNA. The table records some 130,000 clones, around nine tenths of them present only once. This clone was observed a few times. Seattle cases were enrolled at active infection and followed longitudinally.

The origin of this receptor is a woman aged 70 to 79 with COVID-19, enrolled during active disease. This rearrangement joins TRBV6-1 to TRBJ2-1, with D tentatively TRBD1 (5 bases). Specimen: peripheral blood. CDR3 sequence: CASSEYRNGESRFF. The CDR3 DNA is TGTGCCAGCAGTGAATACAGGAATGGTGAAAGTAGGTTCTTC.